The 31 T cell receptor beta chains given below trace back to one sample, sequenced in a study of T cells in tumors and immune-related adverse events. Assay used: immunoSEQ multiplex PCR; TCRdb lists only in-frame clones, some missing. The data hold 20,000 to 25,000 clones, with 90% to 95% observed a single time. The sample consisted of lymph node tissue, taken from a patient treated with anti-PD-1 therapy. The receptors were sampled from a female donor with metastatic renal cell carcinoma.

The V gene is TRBV9, the J gene TRBJ1-1; TRBD1 might be the D (6 bases). Between the trimmed V and J ends, which lost 0 bases and 10 bases, there was a span of 13 bases. Germline V gene data show CDR1 as SGDLS and CDR2 as YYNGEE. The CDR3 loop spans 13 amino acids. CDR3 region: CASSVGPGEGAFF. DNA of the CDR3: TGTGCCAGCAGCGTAGGTCCAGGGGAGGGAGCTTTCTTT. The entire variable domain, with the rest obtained from reference TRBV9 and TRBJ1-1, is as follows: DSGVTQTPKHLITATGQRVTLRCSPRSGDLSVYWYQQSLDQGLQFLIQYYNGEERAKGNILERFSAQQFPDLHSELNLSSLELGDSALYFCASSVGPGEGAFFGQGTRLTVV.

The V gene is TRBV11-2, the J gene TRBJ1-1, with D possibly matching TRBD1 (5 bases). Germline-derived CDR1 and CDR2 are SGHAT and FQNNGV. Trimming left V 1 base short and J 4 bases short, with 7 bases between. The CDR3 length is 13 residues. The CDR3 sequence is CASSLGRVTEAFF. As DNA, the CDR3 is TGTGCCAGCAGCTTAGGCAGGGTCACTGAAGCTTTCTTT. The full variable domain, rest sourced from reference TRBV11-2 and TRBJ1-1, is EAGVAQSPRYKIIEKRQSVAFWCNPISGHATLYWYQQILGQGPKLLIQFQNNGVVDDSQLPKDRFSAERLKGVDSTLKIQPAKLEDSAVYLCASSLGRVTEAFFGQGTRLTVV.

DNA for the CDR3: TGTGCCAGTTGGGCAAGGGCGGAAGAAAAACTGTTTTTT. Its protein product is CASWARAEEKLFF. The V gene is TRBV19, the J gene TRBJ1-4; D uncertain. The CDR3 length is 13 residues. Germline V CDR1 and CDR2: LNHDA, SQIVND (reference sequence). V was shortened by 8 bases and J by 8 bases, with 15 bases between the two germline ends. Combining the CDR3 with reference TRBV19 and TRBJ1-4 gives the whole variable domain DGGITQSPKYLFRKEGQNVTLSCEQNLNHDAMYWYRQDPGQGLRLIYYSQIVNDFQKGDIAEGYSVSREKKESFPLTVTSAQKNPTAFYLCASWARAEEKLFFGSGTQLSVL.

This clone was seen only a few times. This chain uses TRBV2 with TRBJ2-2; D ambiguous. CDR1 and CDR2 (germline): SNHLY, FYNNEI. The CDR3 runs to 13 residues. Trimming shortened V by 8 bases and J by 3 bases, and 10 bases separated the two germline ends. This chain's CDR3 is CASGYTHTGELFF. The CDR3 nucleotides are TGTGCCAGCGGGTACACCCACACCGGGGAGCTGTTTTTT.

In this sample, this clone turned up once. The V call is TRBV5-1, the J call TRBJ2-3; 9 bases fit TRBD2. The CDR3 spans 15 residues. Germline CDR1 is SGHRS and CDR2 is YFSETQ. J lost 4 bases, V lost 0 bases, and 3 bases had no gene match. CDR3 sequence reads: CASSLALAGSDTQYF. CDR3 nucleotide sequence: TGCGCCAGCAGCTTGGCGCTAGCGGGGTCAGATACGCAGTATTTT.

The CDR3 reads CASSENGAGYTF. CDR3 bases: TGTGCCAGCAGTGAAAATGGGGCTGGCTACACCTTC. The J gene is TRBJ1-2, the V gene TRBV2, with D perhaps TRBD1 (5 bases). V was cut by 2 bases and J by 7 bases, with 8 bases left in between. Per the germline V gene, CDR1 is SNHLY and CDR2 is FYNNEI. The CDR3 runs to 12 residues.

This clone has only one observation. This chain joins TRBV15 and TRBJ2-1; D ambiguous. The CDR3 sequence is 14 residues long. Germline V gene sequence: CDR1 LNHNV, CDR2 YYDKDF (reference sequence). With 0 bases removed from V and 6 bases from J, the gap between germline ends came to 9 bases. CDR3 sequence (DNA): TGTGCCACCAGCAGAGATCTTGGGTCCAATGAGCAGTTCTTC. Protein product: CATSRDLGSNEQFF. Full variable domain (missing parts from reference TRBV15 and TRBJ2-1): DAMVIQNPRYQVTQFGKPVTLSCSQTLNHNVMYWYQQKSSQAPKLLFHYYDKDFNNEADTPDNFQSRRPNTSFCFLDIRSPGLGDTAMYLCATSRDLGSNEQFFGPGTRLTVL.

The genes are TRBV20-1 and TRBJ2-5; 7 positions agree with TRBD1. The CDR3 loop spans 11 amino acids. With V trimmed by 5 bases and J by 5 bases, 2 bases remained unmatched. Germline CDR1 reads DFQATT; CDR2 reads SNEGSKA (reference sequence). CDR3 nucleotide sequence: TGCAGTGCTGACAGGGACGAGACCCAGTACTTC. This codes for CSADRDETQYF.

The chain is built from TRBV19 and TRBJ1-6; unclear D gene. The germline V gene has CDR1 LNHDA and CDR2 SQIVND (reference sequence). This CDR3 has 13 residues. V lost 6 bases and J 4 bases, leaving 7 bases between the germline ends. The CDR3 DNA reads as TGTGCCAGTAGGGTAGATTATAATTCACCCCTCCACTTT. It codes for CASRVDYNSPLHF.

V and J are TRBV4-3 and TRBJ1-2; D unresolved. The germline V gene encodes CDR1 LGHNA and CDR2 YSLEER. CDR3 length equals 14 residues. Trimming shortened V by 1 base and J by 2 bases, and 8 bases separated the two germline ends. CDR3 DNA: TGCGCCAGCAGCCAAGCGGACCGAAACTATGGCTACACCTTC. Translating it yields CASSQADRNYGYTF.

The chain employs TRBV29-1 and TRBJ2-2; the D gene is possibly TRBD2 (6 bases). The CDR3 length is 11 residues. The germline CDR1 and CDR2 sequences are SQVTM and ANQGSEA. Trimming left V 7 bases short and J 5 bases short, with 8 bases between. CDR3 loop: CSARGTGELFF. CDR3 DNA sequence: TGCAGCGCGCGGGGAACCGGGGAGCTGTTTTTT.

This clone was observed a single time. This sequence joins TRBV5-1 and TRBJ2-7; D gene unclear. The CDR3 is 14 amino acids. V lost 0 bases to trimming and J lost 0 bases, with 7 bases between them. Per germline, CDR1 SGHRS and CDR2 YFSETQ. This CDR3 reads CASSLVPASYEQYF. In nucleotides, the CDR3 is TGCGCCAGCAGCTTGGTTCCGGCCTCCTACGAGCAGTACTTC.

The chain carries TRBV13 and TRBJ1-4, with D unclear. V was trimmed by 4 bases and J by 8 bases, leaving 11 bases between them. Per the germline V gene, CDR1 is PRHDT and CDR2 is FYEKMQ (reference sequence). This CDR3 is 13 amino acids long. The CDR3 DNA reads TGTGCCAGCAGCTCGAACGGACTCGAAAAACTGTTTTTT. Residues: CASSSNGLEKLFF.

The genes are TRBV5-1 and TRBJ2-5; TRBD2 agrees at 8 bases. The germline CDR1 and CDR2 sequences are SGHRS and YFSETQ. The CDR3 is 16 amino acids. J was trimmed by 4 bases and V by 2 bases; bases with no gene match: 10. CDR3 amino acids: CASSFLSGAEGETQYF. The CDR3 DNA follows: TGCGCCAGCAGCTTCCTTAGCGGGGCCGAAGGAGAGACCCAGTACTTC.

The V call is TRBV18, the J call TRBJ1-1; D may be TRBD1 (6 bases). With 0 bases removed from V and 4 bases from J, the gap between germline ends came to 9 bases. This CDR3 comprises 14 residues. Looked up from germline, CDR1 is KGHSH and CDR2 is LQKENI. As DNA, the CDR3 is TGTGCCAGCTCACCACCGGGAGGGGGCACTGAAGCTTTCTTT. Its translation: CASSPPGGGTEAFF.

The rearrangement joins TRBV6-6 to TRBJ1-3; unclear D gene. Germline CDR1 and CDR2: MNHNY and SVGAGI (reference sequence). This CDR3 has 14 residues. Trimming left V 6 bases short and J 0 bases short, with 9 bases between. CDR3 bases: TGTGCCAGCAGCCGGATGGACTCTGGAAACACCATATATTTT. Its translation: CASSRMDSGNTIYF.

The chain carries TRBV11-2 and TRBJ2-2; 9 bases are a match to TRBD2. Germline CDR1 and CDR2: SGHAT and FQNNGV. The trim removed 5 bases at V and 3 bases at J, leaving 4 bases unmatched. This CDR3 contains 15 residues. Written as DNA, the CDR3 is TGTGCCAGCAGCCCTAGCGGGATCGACACCGGGGAGCTGTTTTTT. Translating gives CASSPSGIDTGELFF.

This chain connects TRBV5-1 to TRBJ2-7; 9 nucleotides line up with TRBD2. The V gene's germline CDR1 is SGHRS and CDR2 YFSETQ. The CDR3 sequence is 16 residues long. Trimming took 7 bases from V and 6 from J; bases not matched to a gene: 17. Here the CDR3 reads CASGAESSGGSGEQYF. In DNA form, the CDR3 reads TGCGCCAGCGGAGCTGAATCCAGCGGGGGGTCTGGCGAGCAGTACTTC.

This chain links TRBV5-1 with TRBJ1-2; D ambiguous. The V gene's germline CDR1 is SGHRS and CDR2 YFSETQ. V lost 4 bases and J lost 8, with 12 bases in between. The CDR3 contains 12 residues. The CDR3 DNA reads as TGCGCCAGCAGCAGTACGGTGGCGGGCTACACCTTC. Protein: CASSSTVAGYTF.

The V call is TRBV7-9, the J call TRBJ2-1; a possible D gene is TRBD2 (5 bases). Deletions cut 2 bases from V and 7 bases from J, with 6 bases between. This CDR3 has 12 residues. The germline gives CDR1 SEHNR, CDR2 FQNEAQ (reference sequence). CDR3 sequence: CASSLLANEQFF. DNA for the CDR3: TGTGCCAGCAGCTTACTAGCTAATGAGCAGTTCTTC.

The V gene is TRBV6-5, the J gene TRBJ1-1; 10 positions match TRBD1. This CDR3 is 15 amino acids long. J was trimmed by 6 bases and V by 5 bases; bases with no gene match: 9. CDR1 and CDR2 from the germline V gene are MNHEY and SVGAGI. The CDR3: CASSSPVTGGSEAFF. CDR3 in DNA: TGTGCCAGCAGTAGTCCCGTGACAGGGGGCTCTGAAGCTTTCTTT.

The chain links TRBV2 to TRBJ2-3; 10 bases agree with TRBD2. With 5 bases clipped from V and 7 bases from J, the junction kept 6 bases outside the gene matches. This CDR3 comprises 14 residues. Germline V gene data show CDR1 as SNHLY and CDR2 as FYNNEI. CDR3 coding DNA: TGTGCCAGCAGTACCGGGACTAGCGCAAATACGCAGTATTTT. This sequence encodes CASSTGTSANTQYF.

The rearrangement uses TRBV28 and TRBJ2-6; no clear D. CDR1 and CDR2 from the germline V gene are MDHEN and SYDVKM. V lost 2 bases to trimming and J lost 0 bases, with 8 bases between them. CDR3 length equals 16 residues. CDR3 nucleotides: TGTGCCAGCAGTTTACTATTAAGCTCTGGGGCCAACGTCCTGACTTTC. Its protein product is CASSLLLSSGANVLTF.

This clone was found once. The rearrangement links TRBV6-5 to TRBJ1-2, with 7 bases lining up with TRBD1. The ends lost 6 bases at V and 4 bases at J; junction bases unmatched: 8. The CDR3 extends over 14 amino acids. From germline, CDR1 is MNHEY and CDR2 SVGAGI. The CDR3 region is CASRQGQTVYGYTF. CDR3 coding DNA: TGTGCCAGCAGACAGGGACAGACGGTCTATGGCTACACCTTC.

This chain links TRBV7-2 with TRBJ2-2, with D perhaps matching TRBD1 or TRBD2 (6 bases each). Germline CDR1 and CDR2: SGHTA and FQGNSA. V lost 1 base and J lost 8, with 8 bases in between. CDR3 length equals 13 residues. As DNA, the CDR3 is TGTGCCAGCAGCTTAGGGGGGGCTGGGGAGCTGTTTTTT. It encodes CASSLGGAGELFF. The full variable domain, its missing parts supplied by reference TRBV7-2 and TRBJ2-2, is GAGVSQSPSNKVTEKGKDVELRCDPISGHTALYWYRQSLGQGLEFLIYFQGNSAPDKSGLPSDRFSAERTGGSVSTLTIQRTQQEDSAVYLCASSLGGAGELFFGEGSRLTVL.

This chain links TRBV10-3 with TRBJ2-3, with D tentatively TRBD2 (6 bases). CDR3 size: 15 residues. The germline CDR1 and CDR2 sequences are ENHRY and SYGVKD. Trimming removed 3 bases from V and 4 bases from J, with 14 bases in between. CDR3 residues: CAISDPGLLPDTQYF. The CDR3 nucleotides read TGTGCCATCAGTGACCCGGGACTCCTTCCAGATACGCAGTATTTT.

The chain recombines TRBV5-4 with TRBJ1-1; D is possibly TRBD1 (5 bases). Germline V gene sequence: CDR1 SGHNT, CDR2 YYREEE (reference sequence). The CDR3 has 15 amino acids. Trimming took 4 bases from V and 4 from J, leaving 17 bases between them. CDR3 bases: TGTGCCAGCAGCCCCGTTAGGGGACGGGGCACTGAAGCTTTCTTT. Amino acid sequence: CASSPVRGRGTEAFF.

The chain links TRBV6-1 to TRBJ1-5; 8 bases map to TRBD1. The germline gives CDR1 MNHNS, CDR2 SASEGT. Germline trimming cut 4 bases from V and 6 bases from J; bases unmatched to any gene: 8. The length of the CDR3 is 15 residues. The CDR3 loop reads CASSVQGETSQPQHF. DNA of the CDR3: TGTGCCAGCAGTGTACAGGGGGAGACGAGTCAGCCCCAGCATTTT.

The rearrangement joins TRBV7-8 to TRBJ1-2; TRBD1 agrees at 9 bases. Trimming at V came to 5 bases and at J to 7 bases, leaving 8 bases not matched to a gene. Germline CDR1 and CDR2: SGHVS and FQNEAQ. The CDR3 runs to 14 residues. CDR3 amino acids: CASSHSGQGTGYTF. CDR3 bases: TGTGCCAGCAGCCACTCGGGACAGGGAACTGGCTACACCTTC.

This chain uses TRBV2 with TRBJ2-3; TRBD1 aligns across 7 bases. Germline CDR1 and CDR2: SNHLY and FYNNEI. This CDR3 has 15 residues. Losses at the gene ends were 5 bases for V and 0 bases for J; bases not matched to a gene: 5. Here the CDR3 reads CASSSGTASTDTQYF. In DNA form, the CDR3 reads TGTGCCAGCAGTTCCGGGACAGCTAGCACAGATACGCAGTATTTT.

The rearrangement joins TRBV6-8 to TRBJ1-5; 7 bases match TRBD1. The length of the CDR3 is 16 residues. Germline V lookup: CDR1 MNHGY, CDR2 SAAAGT. V shed 3 bases and J 0 bases; nucleotides not matched to a gene: 5. CDR3 nucleotide sequence: TGTGCCAGCAGTTATCCGAGGGGGCCTAGCAATCAGCCCCAGCATTTT. This codes for CASSYPRGPSNQPQHF.